This T cell receptor beta chain was retrieved from a study of cytomegalovirus exposure and HLA in healthy donors. Donors had nominal health at sampling but likely had unrecorded immune exposures. PCR amplification relied on 60 Vbeta primers (plus 13 Jbeta primers). Method: immunoSEQ multiplex PCR; TCRdb's copy keeps in-frame clones and lacks some. The sample contains 150,000 to 200,000 clones, less than 90% of which appear only once. General study results and limits: CMV serostatus stood as the only immune exposure information on hand. Later analysis reportedly placed an Asian-associated ancestry cluster below the roughly 700-donor mean in N-insertions. Per a prior analysis, the majority of TCR beta V segments were productive roughly 90% or roughly 30% of the time.

J gave up 1 base and V 3 bases, and 1 base lay outside the gene matches. This CDR3 is 15 amino acids long. CDR1 and CDR2 (germline): LNHNV, YYDKDF (reference sequence). Concerning this clone itself: The antigen remains undetermined.

The TCR sequence derives from a man aged 45-65 years in good health and CMV-seropositive. Material: PBMCs. This chain links TRBV15 with TRBJ2-3, with TRBD1 matching over 10 bases. CDR3 in amino acids: CATSRGTGGTDTQYF. The CDR3 nucleotides read TGTGCCACCAGCAGGGGGACAGGGGGCACAGATACGCAGTATTTT. Drawing the rest from reference TRBV15 and TRBJ2-3, the complete variable domain is DAMVIQNPRYQVTQFGKPVTLSCSQTLNHNVMYWYQQKSSQAPKLLFHYYDKDFNNEADTPDNFQSRRPNTSFCFLDIRSPGLGDTAMYLCATSRGTGGTDTQYFGPGTRLTVL.